These T cell receptor beta chains were read from a single sample in a study of OX40 agonist ivuxolimab in advanced cancers. Sequenced by immunoSEQ multiplex PCR; TCRdb stores in-frame clones only, minus some. The sample has 50,000 to 65,000 clones, 89% seen once; the top ten hold approximately 12%. Specimen: CD4+ or CD8+ T cells sorted from blood, collected in a trial of the OX40 agonist ivuxolimab. Every receptor here comes from an adult with an advanced solid tumor such as melanoma, head and neck, liver or kidney cancer. Each CDR3 is given with its conserved first and last residue. Each record gives: clone size, D gene, J gene, V gene, CDR3 protein, CDR3 DNA. The D gene is left open where the match is weak. Not all rows give a size; the values are once, few, many and, for expanded clones, a class.

- - TRBJ1-1 TRBV10-1 CASSDSDTYTEAFF TGCGCCAGCAGCGATTCGGACACATACACTGAAGCTTTCTTT
- TRBD2 TRBJ2-5 TRBV16 CASSQGGDPETQYF TGTGCCAGCAGCCAGGGGGGGGATCCGGAGACCCAGTACTTC
- TRBD2 TRBJ2-7 TRBV19 CASSIDPSTSGRSDEQYF TGTGCCAGTAGTATAGATCCCTCGACTAGCGGGAGGTCTGACGAGCAGTACTTC
once - TRBJ2-1 TRBV2 CASSDSTASYNEQFF TGTGCCAGCAGTGACTCGACGGCGTCTTACAATGAGCAGTTCTTC
- - TRBJ1-2 TRBV19 CASSIYGSDGYTF TGTGCCAGTAGTATATACGGCAGCGATGGCTACACCTTC
few TRBD2 TRBJ2-1 TRBV29-1 CSVELAGGGDEQFF TGCAGCGTTGAATTAGCGGGAGGCGGGGATGAGCAGTTCTTC
- - TRBJ2-2 TRBV15 CATSSLTTGELFF TGTGCCACCAGCAGCTTGACTACCGGGGAGCTGTTTTTT
- - TRBJ2-7 TRBV7-9 CASSADQGPDEQYF TGTGCCAGCAGCGCTGACCAGGGCCCCGACGAGCAGTACTTC
- - TRBJ1-1 TRBV21-1 CASTLKTGEGNTEAFF TGTGCCAGCACCCTAAAGACGGGAGAGGGGAACACTGAAGCTTTCTTT
once - TRBJ2-7 TRBV5-5 CASSLRQSNSYEQYF TGTGCCAGCAGCTTAAGACAGTCTAACTCCTACGAGCAGTACTTC
- TRBD2 TRBJ2-1 TRBV27 CASSLVRLADEQFF TGTGCCAGCAGTTTAGTGCGGCTAGCGGATGAGCAGTTCTTC
few TRBD1 TRBJ1-1 TRBV10-3 CAITTGQANTEAFF TGTGCCATCACCACGGGACAGGCGAACACTGAAGCTTTCTTT
- - TRBJ2-5 TRBV6-1 CASSEVEQIHYQETQYF TGTGCCAGCAGTGAAGTGGAACAGATCCATTACCAAGAGACCCAGTACTTC
- TRBD1 TRBJ2-7 TRBV5-6 CASTLGQGSYEQYF TGTGCCAGCACCCTGGGACAGGGCTCCTACGAGCAGTACTTC
once TRBD2 TRBJ2-3 TRBV27 CASSLRRLAGLSTDTQYF TGTGCCAGCAGTTTACGTAGGCTAGCGGGCTTAAGCACAGATACGCAGTATTTT
- - TRBJ1-1 TRBV4-1 CASSHGGGAWTEAFF TGCGCCAGCAGCCACGGGGGTGGGGCATGGACTGAAGCTTTCTTT
- TRBD1 TRBJ1-4 TRBV7-9 CASSPGQGALVEKLFF TGTGCCAGCAGCCCAGGACAGGGGGCGTTGGTTGAAAAACTGTTTTTT
- - TRBJ1-2 TRBV5-6 CASSLEGQYGYTF TGTGCCAGCAGCTTGGAGGGGCAGTATGGCTACACCTTC
- - TRBJ2-1 TRBV5-4 CASSPGDFLQFF TGTGCCAGCAGCCCTGGGGACTTCTTGCAGTTCTTC
- - TRBJ1-1 TRBV2 CASSDGRRNTEAFF TGTGCCAGCAGTGACGGGAGGAGGAACACTGAAGCTTTCTTT
- TRBD1 TRBJ2-7 TRBV7-9 CASWTGHPRNEQYF TGTGCCAGCTGGACAGGGCACCCTAGGAACGAGCAGTACTTC
- TRBD1 TRBJ1-5 TRBV9 CASSSGTGLSNQPQHF TGTGCCAGCAGTTCCGGGACAGGGCTCTCCAATCAGCCCCAGCATTTT
- TRBD1 TRBJ2-1 TRBV18 CASSRPGQGYNEQFF TGTGCCAGCTCACGACCGGGACAGGGCTACAATGAGCAGTTCTTC
- - TRBJ2-7 TRBV27 CASSPPSYEQYF TGTGCCAGCAGTCCCCCCTCGTACGAGCAGTACTTC
medium-sized - TRBJ2-1 TRBV27 CASSLISAYNEQFF TGTGCCAGCAGTTTAATTAGCGCCTACAATGAGCAGTTCTTC
- TRBD1 TRBJ1-2 TRBV7-6 CASSLDREANYGYTF TGTGCCAGCAGCCTCGACAGGGAAGCTAACTATGGCTACACCTTC
- - TRBJ2-2 TRBV10-1 CASSEGKNTGELFF TGCGCCAGCAGTGAAGGGAAGAACACCGGGGAGCTGTTTTTT
- - TRBJ2-1 TRBV6-6 CASSQSNRRSKQFF TGTGCCAGCAGTCAATCCAACAGGAGATCTAAGCAGTTCTTC
- - TRBJ2-7 TRBV27 CASSFGDNYEQYF TGTGCCAGCAGTTTCGGGGATAACTACGAGCAGTACTTC
- - TRBJ2-7 TRBV13 CASTERSVGYEQYF TGTGCCAGCACCGAGAGAAGCGTCGGCTACGAGCAGTACTTC
- TRBD2 TRBJ2-2 TRBV9 CASSVALAGEVTGELFF TGTGCCAGCAGCGTAGCGCTAGCGGGAGAGGTCACCGGGGAGCTGTTTTTT